This TCR beta chain was captured in a study of cytomegalovirus exposure and HLA in healthy donors. Study-wide points: The CMV antigen specificity of a few CMV-associated chains was confirmed through in vitro analysis. The study found most TCR sequences rare, yet found some public TCRs in many donors.

The donors were in the approximately 120-subject validation cohort; that cohort was separate from the approximately 700-subject first cohort. V was clipped by 1 base and J by 2 bases; unmatched bases: 2. CDR3 length: 15 residues. CDR1 is SGHNT, CDR2 YYREEE, per germline (reference sequence). A remark on this clone: Its target is unknown.

TCRdb's table, derived via immunoSEQ multiplex PCR, lists solely in-frame clones and lacks some. The table includes 80,000 to 100,000 clones, roughly nine tenths detected once. Material for sequencing was PBMCs. J is TRBJ2-1 and V is TRBV5-4; TRBD2 agrees at 8 bases. The source is a man aged 18 to 29 in good health and CMV-seropositive. CDR3 in DNA: TGTGCCAGCAGCTTGCGAGCGGGAGCCTACAATGAGCAGTTCTTC. It specifies CASSLRAGAYNEQFF. The full variable domain, rest sourced from reference TRBV5-4 and TRBJ2-1, is ETGVTQSPTHLIKTRGQQVTLRCSSQSGHNTVSWYQQALGQGPQFIFQYYREEENGRGNFPPRFSGLQFPNYSSELNVNALELDDSALYLCASSLRAGAYNEQFFGPGTRLTVL.